This T cell receptor (beta chain) stems from a study of blood T cell repertoires in COVID-19. TCRdb's copy holds only in-frame clones and misses some; the assay was immunoSEQ multiplex PCR. The sample lists tens of thousands of clones, around 83% occurring once. Sample: peripheral blood. The clonotype comes from a woman aged 55-70 years with acute or convalescent COVID-19.

CDR3 sequence reads: CASRPGGPKTGELFF. As DNA, the CDR3 is TGTGCCAGCAGGCCCGGGGGGCCAAAAACCGGGGAGCTGTTTTTT. The chain is built from TRBV2 and TRBJ2-2; maybe TRBD2 (7 bases). Germline V gene lookup returns CDR1 SNHLY and CDR2 FYNNEI. The CDR3 totals 15 residues. Trimming took off 6 bases at V and 5 bases at J, with 16 bases between the two ends.